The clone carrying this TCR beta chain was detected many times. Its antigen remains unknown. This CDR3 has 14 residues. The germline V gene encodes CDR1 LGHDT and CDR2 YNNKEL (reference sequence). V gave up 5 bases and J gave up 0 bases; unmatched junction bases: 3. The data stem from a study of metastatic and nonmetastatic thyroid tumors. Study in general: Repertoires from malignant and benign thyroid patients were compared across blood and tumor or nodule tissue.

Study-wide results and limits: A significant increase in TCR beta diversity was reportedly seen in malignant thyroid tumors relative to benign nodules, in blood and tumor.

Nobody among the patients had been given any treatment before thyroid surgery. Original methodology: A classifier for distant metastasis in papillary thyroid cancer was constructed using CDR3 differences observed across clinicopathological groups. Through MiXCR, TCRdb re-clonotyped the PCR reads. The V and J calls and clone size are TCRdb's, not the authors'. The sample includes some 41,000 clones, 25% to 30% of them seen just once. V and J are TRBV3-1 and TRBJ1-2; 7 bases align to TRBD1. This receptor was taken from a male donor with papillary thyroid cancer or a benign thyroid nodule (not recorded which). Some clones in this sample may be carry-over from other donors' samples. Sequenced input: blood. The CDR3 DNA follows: TGTGCCAGCAGCTTTGGACAGGCTAACTATGGCTACACCTTC. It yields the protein CASSFGQANYGYTF.